The entry below describes one T cell receptor beta chain. CDR1 and CDR2 (germline): SEHNR, FQNEAQ (reference sequence). Between the trimmed V and J ends, which lost 3 bases and 2 bases, there was a span of 4 bases. This CDR3 has 13 residues. This entry is derived from a study of cytomegalovirus exposure and HLA in healthy donors. Primers for the PCR totalled 60 Vbeta and 13 Jbeta. The table came from immunoSEQ multiplex PCR; TCRdb's copy has only in-frame clones and leaves some out. The repertoire holds about 79,000 clones, with about three quarters as singletons. The V gene is TRBV7-9, the J gene TRBJ2-2; no clear D gene. The source material was PBMCs. The TCR sequence derives from a man aged 60 to 75 in good health and CMV-seronegative. For the CDR3, the DNA is TGTGCCAGCAGCTTGTATAACACCGGGGAGCTGTTTTTT. Its protein product is CASSLYNTGELFF.